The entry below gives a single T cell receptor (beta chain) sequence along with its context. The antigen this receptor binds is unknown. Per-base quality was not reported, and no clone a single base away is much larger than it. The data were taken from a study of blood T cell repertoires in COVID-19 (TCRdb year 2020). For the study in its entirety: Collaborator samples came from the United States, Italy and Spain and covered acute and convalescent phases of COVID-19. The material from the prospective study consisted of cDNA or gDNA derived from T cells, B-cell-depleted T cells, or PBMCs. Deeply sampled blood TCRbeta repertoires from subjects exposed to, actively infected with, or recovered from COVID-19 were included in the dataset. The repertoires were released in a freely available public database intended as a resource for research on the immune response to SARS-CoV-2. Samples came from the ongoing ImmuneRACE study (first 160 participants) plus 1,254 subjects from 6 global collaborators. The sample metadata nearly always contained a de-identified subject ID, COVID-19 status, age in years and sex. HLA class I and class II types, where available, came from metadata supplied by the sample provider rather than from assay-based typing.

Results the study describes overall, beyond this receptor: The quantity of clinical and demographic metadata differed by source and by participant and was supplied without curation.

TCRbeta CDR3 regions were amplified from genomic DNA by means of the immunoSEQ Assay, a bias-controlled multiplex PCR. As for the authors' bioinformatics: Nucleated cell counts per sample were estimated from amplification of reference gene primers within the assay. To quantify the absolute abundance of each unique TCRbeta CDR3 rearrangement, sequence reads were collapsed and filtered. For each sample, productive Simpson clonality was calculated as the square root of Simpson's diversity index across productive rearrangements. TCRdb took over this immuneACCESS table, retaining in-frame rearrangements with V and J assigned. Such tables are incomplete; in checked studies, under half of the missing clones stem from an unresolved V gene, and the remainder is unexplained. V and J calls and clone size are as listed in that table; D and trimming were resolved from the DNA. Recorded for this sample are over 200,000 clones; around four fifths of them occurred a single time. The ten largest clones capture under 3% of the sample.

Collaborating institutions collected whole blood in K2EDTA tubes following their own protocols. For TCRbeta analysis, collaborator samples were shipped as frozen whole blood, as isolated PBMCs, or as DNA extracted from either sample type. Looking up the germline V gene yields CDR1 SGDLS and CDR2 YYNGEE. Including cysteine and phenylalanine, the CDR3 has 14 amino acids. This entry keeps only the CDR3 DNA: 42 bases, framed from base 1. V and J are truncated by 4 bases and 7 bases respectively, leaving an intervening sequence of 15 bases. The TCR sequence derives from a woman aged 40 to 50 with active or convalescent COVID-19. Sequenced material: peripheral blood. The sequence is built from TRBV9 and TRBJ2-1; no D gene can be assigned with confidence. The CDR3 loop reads CASSPVTASNEQFF. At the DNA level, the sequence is TGTGCCAGCAGCCCCGTTACAGCCTCAAATGAGCAGTTCTTC.